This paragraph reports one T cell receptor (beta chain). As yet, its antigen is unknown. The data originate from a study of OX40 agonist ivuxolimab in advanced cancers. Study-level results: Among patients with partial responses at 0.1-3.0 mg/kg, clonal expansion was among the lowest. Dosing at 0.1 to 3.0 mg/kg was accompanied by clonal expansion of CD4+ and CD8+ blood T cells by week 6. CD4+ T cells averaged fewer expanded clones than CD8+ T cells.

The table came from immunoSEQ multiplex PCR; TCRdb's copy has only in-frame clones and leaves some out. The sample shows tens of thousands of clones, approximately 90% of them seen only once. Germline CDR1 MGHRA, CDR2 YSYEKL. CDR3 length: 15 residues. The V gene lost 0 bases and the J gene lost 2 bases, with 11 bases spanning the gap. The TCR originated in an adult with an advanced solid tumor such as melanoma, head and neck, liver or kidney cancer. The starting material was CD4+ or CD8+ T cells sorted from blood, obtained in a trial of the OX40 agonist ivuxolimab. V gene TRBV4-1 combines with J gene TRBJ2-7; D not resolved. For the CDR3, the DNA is TGCGCCAGCAGCCAAGAGGACGGACCGACCTACGAGCAGTACTTC. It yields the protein CASSQEDGPTYEQYF.